A single sample is the source of the 19 T cell receptor beta chains below, sequenced in a study of early T cells in non-severe SARS-CoV-2 infection. TCRdb passed the 5' RACE reads through MiXCR, listing each CDR3 protein once. Of about 42,000 distinct CDR3 sequences in the sample, roughly 6.2% were seen once. The sample was whole blood, taken at baseline. Receptor source: an adult who was a healthcare worker with PCR-confirmed SARS-CoV-2 infection or an uninfected control (not recorded which).

This clonotype came up many times. V usage is TRBV28 and J usage is TRBJ1-6; D gene uncertain. Between the trimmed V and J ends, which lost 6 bases and 4 bases, there was a span of 7 bases. CDR1 is MDHEN and CDR2 is SYDVKM in the germline V gene. CDR3 length: 13 amino acids. CDR3 in DNA: TGTGCCAGCAGAGTGGTGTATAATTCACCCCTCCACTTT. This translates into CASRVVYNSPLHF.

This clonotype was seen ten or more times. The J gene is TRBJ2-1, the V gene TRBV19, with 12 bases aligning to TRBD1. Germline CDR1 and CDR2: LNHDA and SQIVND (reference sequence). The CDR3 extends over 16 amino acids. V shed 0 bases, J shed 5 bases, and the junction held 2 bases outside the gene matches. In nucleotides, the CDR3 is TGTGCCAGTAGTATAGAAGGGACAGGGGGCAACAATGAGCAGTTCTTC. Its translation: CASSIEGTGGNNEQFF.

This clonotype showed up just a few times. The gene calls are TRBV7-2 and TRBJ2-5, with 11 bases aligning to TRBD2. Germline V gene sequence: CDR1 SGHTA, CDR2 FQGNSA. This CDR3 region has 14 residues. The V segment lost 5 bases and the J segment 2 bases; nucleotides outside the gene matches: 1. Here the CDR3 DNA reads TGTGCCAGCAGCCGACTAGCGGGGCAAGAGACCCAGTACTTC. It translates to CASSRLAGQETQYF.

This clonotype was seen repeatedly, ten times or more. The chain carries TRBV5-1 and TRBJ2-2; 7 bases map to TRBD1. V was pared by 4 bases and J by 4 bases, with 4 bases of the junction left unmatched. The CDR3 length is 14 residues. Germline lookup yields CDR1 SGHRS and CDR2 YFSETQ. CDR3 residues: CASSPGQSTGELFF. CDR3 in DNA: TGCGCCAGCAGCCCGGGACAGTCCACCGGGGAGCTGTTTTTT.

The rearrangement uses TRBV7-6 and TRBJ1-1, with a tentative D call TRBD1 (5 bases). The CDR3 totals 13 residues. Trimming shortened V by 1 base and J by 4 bases, and 7 bases separated the two germline ends. In germline, CDR1 is SGHVS, CDR2 FNYEAQ. CDR3 amino acids: CASSLDGGTEAFF. Written as DNA, the CDR3 is TGTGCCAGCAGCTTAGACGGGGGCACTGAAGCTTTCTTT.

This clonotype was detected only a few times. The chain links TRBV11-2 to TRBJ1-1; a weak D match, TRBD1 (5 bases). Germline V gene data show CDR1 as SGHAT and CDR2 as FQNNGV. CDR3 size: 16 residues. V was trimmed by 5 bases and J by 0 bases, leaving 16 bases between them. The CDR3 nucleotides are TGTGCCAGCAGCATTTTACCCAGGGCCCTGAACACTGAAGCTTTCTTT. Translation: CASSILPRALNTEAFF.

This clonotype showed up just a few times. This sequence joins TRBV28 and TRBJ2-7; tentatively, D is TRBD2 (6 bases). The CDR3 covers 16 residues. CDR1 is MDHEN and CDR2 is SYDVKM in the germline V gene. V lost 1 base to trimming and J lost 0 bases, with 13 bases between them. DNA for the CDR3: TGTGCCAGCAGTTTATTGCGGGGATTAAGCTCCTACGAGCAGTACTTC. Translated: CASSLLRGLSSYEQYF.

V usage is TRBV4-3 and J usage is TRBJ2-5, with TRBD1 as a possible D gene (5 bases). The germline gives CDR1 LGHNA, CDR2 YSLEER. The CDR3 has 16 amino acids. Trimming removed 0 bases at V and 4 bases at J, with 15 bases between. The CDR3 sequence: CASSQDYNRPGETQYF. CDR3 coding DNA: TGCGCCAGCAGCCAAGATTATAACAGGCCGGGAGAGACCCAGTACTTC.

This clonotype was counted ten times or more. In DNA, the CDR3 is TGTGCCAGCTCACCACGGGTGGGTGGGGCTGAAGCTTTCTTT. This encodes CASSPRVGGAEAFF. The rearrangement uses TRBV18 and TRBJ1-1; D not certain. The germline V and J ends were trimmed by 1 base and 6 bases, with 12 bases remaining between them. The germline V gene has CDR1 KGHSH and CDR2 LQKENI. The CDR3 contains 14 residues.

This clonotype was found many times. V gene TRBV9 combines with J gene TRBJ2-2; D is perhaps TRBD2 (6 bases). Trimming took off 0 bases at V and 3 bases at J, with 12 bases between the two ends. Germline loops: CDR1 SGDLS, CDR2 YYNGEE. CDR3 length: 16 amino acids. The DNA for the CDR3 is TGTGCCAGCAGCGTAGATGGGGGGAAGGACACCGGGGAGCTGTTTTTT. It specifies CASSVDGGKDTGELFF.

This clonotype was seen many times. This chain uses TRBV20-1 with TRBJ2-7, with 10 positions matching TRBD2. Germline V gene lookup returns CDR1 DFQATT and CDR2 SNEGSKA (reference sequence). J gave up 3 bases and V 3 bases, and 5 bases lay outside the gene matches. This CDR3 has 14 residues. In DNA form, the CDR3 reads TGCAGTGCTAGTTCACTAGCGGGGAGCTACGAGCAGTACTTC. It codes for CSASSLAGSYEQYF.

The table lists this clonotype with many counts. The chain links TRBV11-2 to TRBJ2-7; 9 positions match TRBD2. V was clipped by 4 bases and J by 2 bases; unmatched bases: 6. Germline assignment: CDR1 SGHAT and CDR2 FQNNGV. The CDR3 extends over 15 amino acids. In DNA form, the CDR3 reads TGTGCCAGCAGCTCAACCAGCGGGGGGACCTACGAGCAGTACTTC. Translating gives CASSSTSGGTYEQYF.

This clonotype was counted ten times or more. This chain links TRBV12-3 or TRBV12-4 with TRBJ1-4, with D unclear. V was pared by 3 bases and J by 5 bases, with 10 bases between. This CDR3 comprises 14 residues. The CDR3 nucleotides read TGTGCCAGCAGTTTTGGAAAGAGGAATGAAAAACTGTTTTTT. Translated: CASSFGKRNEKLFF.

This clonotype showed up many times. The chain couples TRBV4-3 to TRBJ2-7, with D perhaps TRBD2 (7 bases). This CDR3 contains 15 residues. V was shortened by 4 bases and J by 2 bases, with 15 bases between the two germline ends. CDR1 and CDR2 (germline): LGHNA, YSLEER. The CDR3 DNA reads as TGCGCCAGCAGCCTTAGTAGGGGGGGGCCCTACGAGCAGTACTTC. As protein: CASSLSRGGPYEQYF.

The table lists this clonotype with many counts. The chain carries TRBV29-1 and TRBJ2-7; D not certain. V was pared by 4 bases and J by 2 bases, with 9 bases between. The germline gives CDR1 SQVTM, CDR2 ANQGSEA. The CDR3 spans 12 residues. The CDR3 sequence is CSVAKGTYEQYF. Here the CDR3 DNA reads TGCAGCGTTGCAAAGGGAACCTACGAGCAGTACTTC.

This clonotype was seen repeatedly, ten times or more. The chain recombines TRBV6-1 with TRBJ1-2; perhaps TRBD1 as D (6 bases). The CDR3 has 13 amino acids. In germline, CDR1 is MNHNS, CDR2 SASEGT. V lost 6 bases and J lost 2, with 10 bases in between. The CDR3 region is CASSPTGNYGYTF. The CDR3 DNA reads TGTGCCAGCAGCCCGACAGGCAACTATGGCTACACCTTC.

The sample holds a few counts of this clonotype. The genes are TRBV2 and TRBJ2-3; D perhaps matches TRBD1 (5 bases). V gave up 8 bases and J gave up 3 bases, with 6 bases separating them. Germline-derived CDR1 and CDR2 are SNHLY and FYNNEI. The CDR3 runs to 11 residues. This chain's CDR3 is CASGATDTQYF. CDR3 sequence (DNA): TGTGCCAGCGGGGCGACAGATACGCAGTATTTT.

The sample holds many counts of this clonotype. This chain connects TRBV30 to TRBJ1-3, with D tentatively TRBD1 (6 bases). This CDR3 spans 15 amino acids. Germline V gene sequence: CDR1 GTSNPN, CDR2 SVGIG (reference sequence). Trimming took off 2 bases at V and 1 base at J, with 12 bases between the two ends. The CDR3 reads CAWSTGQFSGNTIYF. In DNA form, the CDR3 reads TGTGCCTGGAGTACCGGACAGTTTTCTGGAAACACCATATATTTT.

The chain couples TRBV9 to TRBJ1-3, with 7 bases identical to TRBD1. The germline V gene encodes CDR1 SGDLS and CDR2 YYNGEE. The length of the CDR3 is 16 residues. V was pared by 4 bases and J by 4 bases, with 11 bases of the junction left unmatched. CDR3 in amino acids: CASSPPQTGLGNTIYF. CDR3 in DNA: TGTGCCAGCAGCCCACCTCAGACAGGGTTGGGAAACACCATATATTTT.